This TCR beta chain was captured in a study of lung T cells in sarcoidosis with Löfgren's syndrome. Study conclusions and caveats: Shared TRAV12-1 and TRBV2 CDR3 motifs across Löfgren's syndrome patients reportedly suggested public CD4+ TCRs.

The length of the CDR3 is 13 residues. CDR1 is LGHDT, CDR2 YNNKEL, per germline (reference sequence). Trimming left V 2 bases short and J 2 bases short, with 7 bases between. Comments on this clonotype: Antigen specificity is unknown.

TCRdb redid the calling of the reads with MiXCR, one entry per CDR3 protein. The sample carries more than 6,500 distinct CDR3 sequences, under 25% recorded once. The rearrangement joins TRBV3-1 to TRBJ2-7; no reliable D call. The specimen sequenced was CD4+ T cells from bronchoalveolar lavage fluid. This clonotype was obtained from a human donor with sarcoidosis (Löfgren's syndrome or another form), or a control subject (not recorded which). CDR3 nucleotide sequence: TGTGCCAGCAGCCAATGGGGTGCCTACGAGCAGTACTTC. Residues: CASSQWGAYEQYF.